The 20 T cell receptor beta chains below were found in one sample sequenced in a study of identifying expanded T cells in peripheral blood. Sequenced by immunoSEQ multiplex PCR; TCRdb stores in-frame clones only, minus some. The sample carries fewer than 130,000 clones, approximately 90% recorded once. The material sequenced was blood. Receptors were obtained from a person aged 18 to 75 in good health.

The chain has TRBV18 and TRBJ2-7; D perhaps matches TRBD1 (5 bases). Germline assignment: CDR1 KGHSH and CDR2 LQKENI. V was trimmed by 6 bases and J by 3 bases, leaving 24 bases between them. CDR3 length: 17 amino acids. The CDR3 sequence: CASSQIRAGSMGYEQYF. The CDR3 DNA sequence: TGTGCCAGCTCCCAGATCAGAGCAGGGTCGATGGGCTACGAGCAGTACTTC.

This chain connects TRBV14 to TRBJ2-7, with 7 positions matching TRBD2. Germline V gives CDR1 SGHDN, CDR2 FVKESK. This CDR3 is built from 15 residues. J lost 1 base, V lost 4 bases, and 7 bases had no gene match. The CDR3 region is CASSPLGGESYEQYF. CDR3 coding DNA: TGTGCCAGCAGCCCCCTGGGGGGGGAGTCCTACGAGCAGTACTTC.

The rearrangement joins TRBV7-9 to TRBJ1-4; D is unresolved. V was shortened by 5 bases and J by 3 bases, with 22 bases between the two germline ends. Germline assignment: CDR1 SEHNR and CDR2 FQNEAQ (reference sequence). The CDR3 extends over 18 amino acids. The CDR3, as DNA: TGTGCCAGCAGCCCTAGTGTGCCTCAGGTGGTAGCTAATGAAAAACTGTTTTTT. Encoded protein: CASSPSVPQVVANEKLFF. The full variable domain, in which reference TRBV7-9 and TRBJ1-4 provide the parts outside the CDR3, is DTGVSQNPRHKITKRGQNVTFRCDPISEHNRLYWYRQTLGQGPEFLTYFQNEAQLEKSRLLSDRFSAERPKGSFSTLEIQRTEQGDSAMYLCASSPSVPQVVANEKLFFGSGTQLSVL.

The rearrangement links TRBV6-5 to TRBJ2-3, with 7 positions matching TRBD2. Germline assignment: CDR1 MNHEY and CDR2 SVGAGI. V was clipped by 2 bases and J by 4 bases; unmatched bases: 3. This CDR3 has 14 amino acids. CDR3 bases: TGTGCCAGCAGTTACGGGGGGGAGGCAGATACGCAGTATTTT. It translates to CASSYGGEADTQYF.

The rearrangement links TRBV7-8 to TRBJ2-3; possible D gene TRBD2, 5 bases. There are 16 residues in the CDR3. V was cut by 1 base and J by 2 bases, with 13 bases left in between. CDR1 and CDR2 from the germline V gene are SGHVS and FQNEAQ. The CDR3: CASSLDKAGFTDTQYF. The CDR3 coding sequence is TGTGCCAGCAGCTTAGATAAGGCGGGCTTCACAGATACGCAGTATTTT.

This chain links TRBV13 with TRBJ2-2; tentative D call: TRBD2 (7 bases). The CDR3 has 14 residues. Per the germline V gene, CDR1 is PRHDT and CDR2 is FYEKMQ (reference sequence). V was trimmed by 6 bases and J by 3 bases, leaving 11 bases between them. CDR3 protein: CASRRGGDTGELFF. The CDR3 DNA reads as TGTGCCAGCAGAAGGGGGGGGGACACCGGGGAGCTGTTTTTT.

This chain connects TRBV19 to TRBJ2-4; no reliable D call. The germline V gene encodes CDR1 LNHDA and CDR2 SQIVND (reference sequence). The CDR3 runs to 15 residues. Trimming stripped 1 base from V and 3 bases from J, with 10 bases between. In DNA, the CDR3 is TGTGCCAGTAGTATAGGAGAGGTCGGCAAAAACATTCAGTACTTC. Protein sequence: CASSIGEVGKNIQYF.

This clone was seen a single time. This rearrangement joins TRBV7-2 to TRBJ2-7, with TRBD1 as a possible D gene (6 bases). The CDR3 sequence is 15 residues long. V lost 4 bases, J lost 3 bases, and 16 bases lay in between. From germline, CDR1 is SGHTA and CDR2 FQGNSA. DNA of the CDR3: TGTGCCAGCAGCTATCTAAGACAGGCTATCTACGAGCAGTACTTC. Amino acids: CASSYLRQAIYEQYF.

J is TRBJ1-2 and V is TRBV5-1; 7 bases match TRBD1. Germline trimming cut 2 bases from V and 8 bases from J; bases unmatched to any gene: 6. The length of the CDR3 is 13 residues. Germline V gene sequence: CDR1 SGHRS, CDR2 YFSETQ. CDR3 residues: CASSFEGARGYTF. DNA of the CDR3: TGCGCCAGCAGCTTCGAGGGGGCGAGGGGCTACACCTTC.

This chain links TRBV7-9 with TRBJ2-7, with D perhaps TRBD2 (6 bases). Per the germline V gene, CDR1 is SEHNR and CDR2 is FQNEAQ (reference sequence). Trimming pared 5 bases from V and 5 bases from J, leaving 16 bases between. The CDR3 has 14 residues. The CDR3: CASSLFTSTNEQYF. The CDR3 nucleotides read TGTGCCAGCAGCCTATTCACTAGCACCAACGAGCAGTACTTC. Complete variable domain (other parts from reference TRBV7-9 and TRBJ2-7): DTGVSQNPRHKITKRGQNVTFRCDPISEHNRLYWYRQTLGQGPEFLTYFQNEAQLEKSRLLSDRFSAERPKGSFSTLEIQRTEQGDSAMYLCASSLFTSTNEQYFGPGTRLTVT.

This sequence joins TRBV7-2 and TRBJ1-2; 7 bases map to TRBD1. Germline V gives CDR1 SGHTA, CDR2 FQGNSA. V dropped 1 base and J dropped 5; count of bases not matched to a gene: 7. This CDR3 spans 15 amino acids. In nucleotides, the CDR3 is TGTGCCAGCAGCTTAGTTCAGGGGGAAGTTTATGGCTACACCTTC. It codes for CASSLVQGEVYGYTF.

CDR3 amino acids: CATTSDLSGNTIYF. CDR3 in DNA: TGTGCCACCACCTCGGACCTTTCGGGGAACACCATATATTTT. The chain couples TRBV6-5 to TRBJ1-3; no reliable D call. The CDR3 is 14 amino acids. Trimming stripped 10 bases from V and 7 bases from J, with 20 bases between. Germline CDR1 reads MNHEY; CDR2 reads SVGAGI.

This chain joins TRBV29-1 and TRBJ1-2; D ambiguous. Looked up from germline, CDR1 is SQVTM and CDR2 is ANQGSEA. Trimming left V 4 bases short and J 0 bases short, with 3 bases between. The CDR3 runs 11 residues. The chain's CDR3 is CSVVSNYGYTF. The CDR3 DNA follows: TGCAGCGTTGTTTCTAACTATGGCTACACCTTC.

This clone was found once. The chain uses TRBV20-1 and TRBJ2-1; D gene unclear. Trimming stripped 5 bases from V and 14 bases from J, with 13 bases between. The germline CDR1 and CDR2 sequences are DFQATT and SNEGSKA (reference sequence). CDR3 size: 10 residues. CDR3 sequence (DNA): TGCAGTGCTTTATTAGGTCGTAAGTTCTTC. Translating gives CSALLGRKFF.

This sequence joins TRBV27 and TRBJ2-5; D possibly corresponds to TRBD2 (5 bases). Germline-derived CDR1 and CDR2 are MNHEY and SMNVEV (reference sequence). This CDR3 is 16 amino acids long. Between the trimmed V and J ends, which lost 0 bases and 4 bases, there was a span of 15 bases. Here the CDR3 reads CASSLSSIFSGETQYF. For the CDR3, the DNA is TGTGCCAGCAGTTTATCGAGCATTTTCAGCGGAGAGACCCAGTACTTC.

V is TRBV29-1 and J is TRBJ1-2; no firm D call. Between the trimmed V and J ends, which lost 5 bases and 2 bases, there was a span of 12 bases. This CDR3 has 13 amino acids. CDR1 SQVTM and CDR2 ANQGSEA come from the germline V gene. The CDR3 loop reads CSVLRPGNYGYTF. CDR3 in DNA: TGCAGCGTTTTACGCCCAGGCAACTATGGCTACACCTTC.

The chain joins TRBV10-3 to TRBJ1-6; TRBD1 agrees at 9 bases. Germline values: CDR1 ENHRY, CDR2 SYGVKD. V trimming: 0 bases; J trimming: 9 bases; junction bases outside the gene matches: 3. This CDR3 contains 15 residues. CDR3 nucleotides: TGTGCCATCAGTGAGTCGGGACAGGGAGCTTCACCCCTCCACTTT. It specifies CAISESGQGASPLHF.

The gene calls are TRBV7-2 and TRBJ2-2; possibly TRBD2 for D (6 bases). V dropped 6 bases and J dropped 1 base, with 9 bases sitting between them. The CDR3 length is 14 residues. The germline V gene encodes CDR1 SGHTA and CDR2 FQGNSA. CDR3 sequence reads: CASSTGLNTGELFF. The CDR3 coding sequence is TGTGCCAGCAGTACGGGACTGAACACCGGGGAGCTGTTTTTT.

The chain links TRBV28 to TRBJ1-3, with D unresolved. This CDR3 contains 16 residues. Trimming removed 3 bases at V and 1 base at J, with 13 bases between. Germline V gene lookup returns CDR1 MDHEN and CDR2 SYDVKM. CDR3 sequence reads: CASSFFQVASGNTIYF. Written as DNA, the CDR3 is TGTGCCAGCAGTTTTTTTCAGGTCGCGTCTGGAAACACCATATATTTT.

This sequence joins TRBV11-3 and TRBJ1-6; possible D gene TRBD1, 5 bases. The germline V gene has CDR1 SGHNT and CDR2 YENEEA. With 4 bases removed from V and 8 bases from J, the gap between germline ends came to 15 bases. The CDR3 is made up of 15 amino acids. CDR3 coding DNA: TGTGCCAGCAGCTCCTCGCCAGGGTCGGATTCACCCCTCCACTTT. This encodes CASSSSPGSDSPLHF. The entire variable domain, with the rest obtained from reference TRBV11-3 and TRBJ1-6, is as follows: EAGVVQSPRYKIIEKKQPVAFWCNPISGHNTLYWYLQNLGQGPELLIRYENEEAVDDSQLPKDRFSAERLKGVDSTLKIQPAELGDSAVYLCASSSSPGSDSPLHFGNGTRLTVT.